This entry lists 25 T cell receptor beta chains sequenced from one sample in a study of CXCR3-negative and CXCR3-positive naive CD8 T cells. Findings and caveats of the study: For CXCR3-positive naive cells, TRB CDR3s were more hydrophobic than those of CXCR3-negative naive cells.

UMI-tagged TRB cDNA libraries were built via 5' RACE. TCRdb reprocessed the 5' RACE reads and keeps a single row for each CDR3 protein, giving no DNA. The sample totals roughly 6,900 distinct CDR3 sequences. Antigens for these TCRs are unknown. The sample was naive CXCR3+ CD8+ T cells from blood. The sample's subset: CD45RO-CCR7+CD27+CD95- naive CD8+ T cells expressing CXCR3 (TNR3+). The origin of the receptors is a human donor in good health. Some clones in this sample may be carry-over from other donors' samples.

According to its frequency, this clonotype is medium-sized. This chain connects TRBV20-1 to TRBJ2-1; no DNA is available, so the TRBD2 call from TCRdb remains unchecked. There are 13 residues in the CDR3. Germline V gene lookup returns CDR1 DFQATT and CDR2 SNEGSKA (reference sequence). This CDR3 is CSARLALYNEQFF.

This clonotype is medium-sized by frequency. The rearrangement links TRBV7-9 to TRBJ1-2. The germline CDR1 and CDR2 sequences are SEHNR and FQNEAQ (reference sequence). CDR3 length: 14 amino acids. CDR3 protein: CASSLAGVGYGYTF.

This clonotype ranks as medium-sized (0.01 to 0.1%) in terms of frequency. The CDR3 sequence: CASSQTGGDVNEQFF. This chain links TRBV4-1 with TRBJ2-1; TCRdb's assignment of TRBD1 cannot be checked, as there is no DNA. Germline lookup yields CDR1 MGHRA and CDR2 YSYEKL. This CDR3 spans 15 amino acids.

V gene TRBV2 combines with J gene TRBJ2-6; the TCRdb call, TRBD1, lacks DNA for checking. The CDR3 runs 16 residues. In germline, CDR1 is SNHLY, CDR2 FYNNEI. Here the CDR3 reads CASRGQGASGANVLTF.

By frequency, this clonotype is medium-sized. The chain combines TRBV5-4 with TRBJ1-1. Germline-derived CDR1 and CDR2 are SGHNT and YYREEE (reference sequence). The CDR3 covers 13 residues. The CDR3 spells CASSRVVDPEAFF.

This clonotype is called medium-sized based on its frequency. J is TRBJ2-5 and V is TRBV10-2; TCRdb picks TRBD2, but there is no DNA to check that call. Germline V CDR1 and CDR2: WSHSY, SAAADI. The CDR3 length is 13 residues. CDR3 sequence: CAAGGAGGETQYF.

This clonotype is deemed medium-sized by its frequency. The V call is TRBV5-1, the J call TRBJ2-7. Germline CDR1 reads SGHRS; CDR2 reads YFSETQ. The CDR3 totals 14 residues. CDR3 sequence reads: CASSVGMGADEQYF.

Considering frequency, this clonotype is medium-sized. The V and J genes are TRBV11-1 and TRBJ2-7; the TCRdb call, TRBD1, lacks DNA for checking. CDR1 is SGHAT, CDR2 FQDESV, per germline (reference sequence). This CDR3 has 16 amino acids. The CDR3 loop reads CASSHTSGTATYEQYF.

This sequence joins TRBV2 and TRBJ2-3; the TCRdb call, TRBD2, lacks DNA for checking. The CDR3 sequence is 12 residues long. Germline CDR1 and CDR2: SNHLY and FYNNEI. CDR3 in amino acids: CARTRNTDTQYF. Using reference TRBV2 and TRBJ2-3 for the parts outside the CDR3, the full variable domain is EPEVTQTPSHQVTQMGQEVILRCVPISNHLYFYWYRQILGQKVEFLVSFYNNEISEKSEIFDDQFSVERPDGSNFTLKIRSTKLEDSAMYFCARTRNTDTQYFGPGTRLTVL.

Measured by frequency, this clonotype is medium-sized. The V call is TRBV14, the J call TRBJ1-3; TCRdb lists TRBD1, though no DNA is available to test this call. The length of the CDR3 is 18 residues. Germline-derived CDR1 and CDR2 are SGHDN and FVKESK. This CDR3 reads CASSQVPTAAYSGNTIYF.

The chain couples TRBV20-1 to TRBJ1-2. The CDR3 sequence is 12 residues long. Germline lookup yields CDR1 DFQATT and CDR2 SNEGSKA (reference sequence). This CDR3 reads CSALLANYGYTF.

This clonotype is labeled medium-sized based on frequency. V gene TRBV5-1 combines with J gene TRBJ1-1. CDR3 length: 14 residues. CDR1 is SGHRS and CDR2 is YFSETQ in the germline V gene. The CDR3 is CASSFRNMNTEAFF.

CDR3 sequence: CASSLRVFYEQYF. The chain employs TRBV12-3 or TRBV12-4 and TRBJ2-7. CDR3 size: 13 residues.

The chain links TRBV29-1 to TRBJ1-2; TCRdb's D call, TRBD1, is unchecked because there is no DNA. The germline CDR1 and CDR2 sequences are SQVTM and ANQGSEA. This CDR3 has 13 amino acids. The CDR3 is CSVGDRVVNGYTF.

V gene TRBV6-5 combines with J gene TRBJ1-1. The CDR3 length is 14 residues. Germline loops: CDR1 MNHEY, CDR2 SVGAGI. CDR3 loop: CASRRGPRNTEAFF.

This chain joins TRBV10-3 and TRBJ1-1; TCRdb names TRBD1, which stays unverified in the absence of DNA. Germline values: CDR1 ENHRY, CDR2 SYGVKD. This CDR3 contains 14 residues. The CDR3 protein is CAISMTGTNTEAFF.

CDR3 protein: CASSTLGTEAFF. The V gene is TRBV13, the J gene TRBJ1-1. This CDR3 has 12 amino acids. Germline values: CDR1 PRHDT, CDR2 FYEKMQ (reference sequence).

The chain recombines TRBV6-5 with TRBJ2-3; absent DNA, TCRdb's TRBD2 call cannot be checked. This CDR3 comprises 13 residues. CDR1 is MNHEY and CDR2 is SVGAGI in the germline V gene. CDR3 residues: CATGTQSTDTQYF.

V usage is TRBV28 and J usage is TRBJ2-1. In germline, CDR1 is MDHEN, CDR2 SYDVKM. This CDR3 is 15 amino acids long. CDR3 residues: CASSSDRSSYNEQFF. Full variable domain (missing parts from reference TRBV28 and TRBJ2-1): DVKVTQSSRYLVKRTGEKVFLECVQDMDHENMFWYRQDPGLGLRLIYFSYDVKMKEKGDIPEGYSVSREKKERFSLILESASTNQTSMYLCASSSDRSSYNEQFFGPGTRLTVL.

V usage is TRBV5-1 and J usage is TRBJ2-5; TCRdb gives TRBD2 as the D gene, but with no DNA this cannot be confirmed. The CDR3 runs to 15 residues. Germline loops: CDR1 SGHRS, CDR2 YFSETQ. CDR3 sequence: CASSQGLAGEETQYF.

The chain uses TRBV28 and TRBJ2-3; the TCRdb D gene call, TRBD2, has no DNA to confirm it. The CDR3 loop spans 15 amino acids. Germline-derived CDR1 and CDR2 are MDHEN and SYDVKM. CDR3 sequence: CASRYTGLERDTQYF.

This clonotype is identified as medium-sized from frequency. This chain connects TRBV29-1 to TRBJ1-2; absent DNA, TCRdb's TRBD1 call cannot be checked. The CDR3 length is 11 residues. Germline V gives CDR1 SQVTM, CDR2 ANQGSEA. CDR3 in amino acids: CSAQGWYGYTF.

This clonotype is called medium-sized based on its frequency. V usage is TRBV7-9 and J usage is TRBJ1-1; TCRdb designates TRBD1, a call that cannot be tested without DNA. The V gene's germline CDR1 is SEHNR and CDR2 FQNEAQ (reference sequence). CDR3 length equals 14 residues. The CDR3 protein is CASSRVGGDTEAFF.

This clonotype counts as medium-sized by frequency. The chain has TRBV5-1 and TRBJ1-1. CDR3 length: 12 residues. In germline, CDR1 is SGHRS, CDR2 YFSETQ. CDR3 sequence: CASSLVRTEAFF.

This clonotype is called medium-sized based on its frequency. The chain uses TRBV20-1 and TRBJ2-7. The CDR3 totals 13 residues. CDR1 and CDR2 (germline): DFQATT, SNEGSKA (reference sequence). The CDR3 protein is CSARIAHSYEQYF.